This TCR beta chain was sequenced during a study of shared clonotypes between healthy human individuals. CD45RO negativity and positive selection for CCR7 defined naive CD8 cells, a population that excluded terminally differentiated effector memory CD45RA+ cells. Donors were Caucasian adults residing in Nashville, Tennessee, USA. Sequencing used immunoSEQ multiplex PCR; TCRdb keeps in-frame clones, though not all of them. The profile covers about 2.1 million clones, with just under 95% appearing a single time and 1.5% to 2% taken by the ten largest. The CDR3 loop spans 15 amino acids. V was cut by 5 bases and J by 0 bases, with 11 bases left in between. CDR1 is SGHAT, CDR2 FQNNGV, per germline. Note on this clone: Its specificity is not known.

Regarding the study as a whole: It was observed that approximately 5% of naive CD4 clonotypes were shared across a handful of donors.

This chain links TRBV11-2 with TRBJ2-1; no definite D call. The sequenced sample was naive CD8+ T cells from PBMCs. The receptor comes from a man aged 18 to 30 in good health. Some clones in this sample may be carry-over from other donors' samples. The CDR3 DNA sequence: TGTGCCAGCAGCGCCCGAGGTAGCTCCTACAATGAGCAGTTCTTC. This encodes CASSARGSSYNEQFF.